The clone carrying this T cell receptor beta chain was observed a few times. J gave up 5 bases and V 7 bases, and 5 bases lay outside the gene matches. The V gene's germline CDR1 is WSHSY and CDR2 SAAADI. This CDR3 contains 13 residues. As processed by the authors: Reference gene primer amplification gave estimated nucleated cell counts. TCRdb's table, derived via immunoSEQ multiplex PCR, lists solely in-frame clones and lacks some. That table is the source of V, J and clone size, and D and trimming were worked out from the DNA. The table lists 150,000 or so clones, roughly 83% of them singletons. These data originate in a study of blood T cell repertoires in COVID-19. The wider study: The United States, Italy and Spain provided the acute and convalescent COVID-19 samples. In each case, the material was cDNA or gDNA derived from T cells, B-cell-depleted T cells, or PBMCs.

The receptor comes from a woman between 55 and 75 years old with acute or convalescent COVID-19. The chain couples TRBV10-2 to TRBJ1-1, with TRBD1 matching 9 bases. Input material: peripheral blood. The DNA for the CDR3 is TGCGCCAGCACAAACAGGGGGCGAACTGAAGCTTTCTTT. Its translation: CASTNRGRTEAFF.